Sequencing of this T cell receptor beta chain was carried out in a study of T cell repertoires in cytomegalovirus infection (dated by TCRdb to between 2019 and 2020). Regarding the complete study: The peptide stimulations were aimed at well-studied HLA-B-restricted epitopes as well as recently identified HLA-C-restricted CMV epitopes, whose presentation resists viral immunomodulation. Donor HLA type was relevant to the analysis, because carriage of CMV infection together with the matching HLA type was indicated by public TCR beta signatures.

The sequencer listed for this sample is Illumina HiSeq 1500. The public reads were run again by TCRdb, first through fastp at Q25 and then through MiXCR, and only productive beta chains were kept. Entries are consolidated by CDR3 protein sequence, retaining the most common genes and DNA. This sample lists about 920,000 distinct CDR3 sequences; around 31% were detected once. The top ten clonotypes cover over 12% of the sample. Cut back by 2 bases and 3 bases, the V and J ends lie 8 bases apart. The CDR3 numbers 14 residues from cysteine through phenylalanine. Just the 42-base CDR3 DNA is kept, in frame starting at base 1. Based on the germline V gene, the CDR1 and CDR2 sequences are MNHEY and SVGAGI. The label giving this sample's treatment or condition can be read as: in vitro stimulation with specific CMV peptide epitopes to enrich CMV-specific T cells. This clonotype has only a few counts. The target of this receptor is not known. No base quality information exists; no much larger clone differs at one position.

General findings and caveats noted by the study authors: In both this cohort and an independent cohort of several hundred donors, the cumulative frequency of public TCR beta family members distinguished carriers of CMV infection plus the relevant HLA type. The ex vivo response was dominated by HLA-C-restricted CMV-specific TCR beta clonotypes, and the single most frequent clonotype in two of eight donors was supplied by these HLA-C-restricted clonotypes.

The sequenced sample was cultured CD8+ T cells from PBMCs, obtained from culture after CMV antigen stimulation. The rearranged chain carries TRBV6-5 and TRBJ1-5; TRBD1 is possibly the D segment (5 matching bases). The sequence derives from a human donor in good health (CMV status not recorded). Some clones in this sample may be carry-over from other donors' samples. The CDR3 protein is CASSYLDNNQPQHF. The DNA sequence is as follows: TGTGCCAGCAGTTACCTGGACAACAATCAGCCCCAGCATTTT.